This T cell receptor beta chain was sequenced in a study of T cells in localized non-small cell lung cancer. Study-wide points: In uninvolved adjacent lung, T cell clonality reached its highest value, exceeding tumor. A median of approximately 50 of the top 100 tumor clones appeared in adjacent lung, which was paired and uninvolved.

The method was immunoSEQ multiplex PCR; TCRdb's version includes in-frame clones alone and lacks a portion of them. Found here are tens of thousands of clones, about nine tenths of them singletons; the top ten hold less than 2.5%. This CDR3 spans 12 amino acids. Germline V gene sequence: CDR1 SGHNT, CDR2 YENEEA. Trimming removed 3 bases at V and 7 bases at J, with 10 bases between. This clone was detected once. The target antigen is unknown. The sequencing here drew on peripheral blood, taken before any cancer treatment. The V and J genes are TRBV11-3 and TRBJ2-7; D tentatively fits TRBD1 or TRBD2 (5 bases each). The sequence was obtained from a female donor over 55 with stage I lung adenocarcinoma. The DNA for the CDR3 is TGTGCCAGCAGCTTGGGGACCGGTGAGCAGTACTTC. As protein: CASSLGTGEQYF. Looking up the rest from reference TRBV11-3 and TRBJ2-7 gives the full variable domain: EAGVVQSPRYKIIEKKQPVAFWCNPISGHNTLYWYLQNLGQGPELLIRYENEEAVDDSQLPKDRFSAERLKGVDSTLKIQPAELGDSAVYLCASSLGTGEQYFGPGTRLTVT.